The rows below give T cell receptor beta chains drawn from one sample of a study of blood T cell repertoires in COVID-19. Assay: immunoSEQ multiplex PCR; the TCRdb copy retains only in-frame clones and omits some. This sample carries around 180,000 clones, 80% to 90% of them seen once, and the ten largest clones take approximately 11%. Sequencing used peripheral blood. These receptor sequences come from a human donor with active or convalescent COVID-19. The donor label of this sample is uncertain. Both conserved end residues are part of each CDR3. A D gene is named only where the DNA matches it firmly. A clone size is listed for some rows: how often the clone was seen (once, few, many), or a class if it is expanded.

cdr3_length,clone_size,j_call,v_call,d_call,cdr3_nt,cdr3_aa
14,-,TRBJ2-1,TRBV6-5,TRBD2,TGTGCCAGCAGGACCGGGACTAGCTTGAATGAGCAGTTCTTC,CASRTGTSLNEQFF
15,few,TRBJ2-5,TRBV24-1,TRBD1,TGTGCCACCAGTGACCAGGACAGGGGGCGGGAGACCCAGTACTTC,CATSDQDRGRETQYF
12,once,TRBJ1-5,TRBV30,-,TGTGCCTGGAGTGTACGCAGTCAGCCCCAGCATTTT,CAWSVRSQPQHF
16,-,TRBJ2-1,TRBV7-2,TRBD2,TGTGCCAGCAGCTTAGAGAGCGGGAGGGCCGGCAATGAGCAGTTCTTC,CASSLESGRAGNEQFF
18,-,TRBJ2-7,TRBV28,TRBD1,TGTGCCAGCAGTTTCCCCTCGGTACAGGGGGTTGGTTCCTACGAGCAGTACTTC,CASSFPSVQGVGSYEQYF
12,-,TRBJ2-5,TRBV5-1,-,TGCGCCAGCAGACGGTACCAAGAGACCCAGTACTTC,CASRRYQETQYF
16,-,TRBJ1-1,TRBV3-1/TRBV3-2,TRBD1,TGTGCCAGCAGCCAAGTACAGGGGGCTGGGGGGACTGAAGCTTTCTTT,CASSQVQGAGGTEAFF
16,-,TRBJ2-5,TRBV5-1,-,TGCGCCAGCAGCTTGGGGTCGACATCCATTCAAGAGACCCAGTACTTC,CASSLGSTSIQETQYF
14,-,TRBJ1-5,TRBV6-6,-,TGTGCCACGGCGGGCGGACGGCTCAATCAGCCCCAGCATTTT,CATAGGRLNQPQHF
15,-,TRBJ2-1,TRBV7-2,-,TGTGCCAGCAGCGCAGACTATAGCTCCTACAATGAGCAGTTCTTC,CASSADYSSYNEQFF
14,few,TRBJ1-6,TRBV27,-,TGTGCCAGCAGTTCAGGGTCCTATAATTCACCCCTCCACTTT,CASSSGSYNSPLHF
13,-,TRBJ2-7,TRBV19,-,TGTGCCAGTAGTCCGAGGGAGGGGGACGAGCAGTACTTC,CASSPREGDEQYF
12,-,TRBJ1-2,TRBV10-3,-,TGTGCCATCAGTGAGACGCTAACGGGTTACACCTTC,CAISETLTGYTF
15,-,TRBJ1-5,TRBV7-2,TRBD1,TGTGCCAGCAGCCTCGGGACAGTTAGCAATCAGCCCCAGCATTTT,CASSLGTVSNQPQHF
13,-,TRBJ1-2,TRBV5-6,-,TGTGCCAGCAGCTTGCGGGATTTTTATGGCTACACCTTC,CASSLRDFYGYTF
11,once,TRBJ2-5,TRBV5-1,-,TGCGCCAGTCGAATCGGGGAGACCCAGTACTTC,CASRIGETQYF
13,-,TRBJ2-7,TRBV6-5,TRBD2,TGTGCCAGCAGCCGAGCGGGAGTGGAGGAGCAGTACTTC,CASSRAGVEEQYF
14,-,TRBJ1-2,TRBV6-5,-,TGTGCCAGCAACCCCTTGAGCGTGGACTATGGCTACACCTTC,CASNPLSVDYGYTF
14,-,TRBJ2-1,TRBV5-4,TRBD2,TGTGCCAGCAGCTTCGAGCGGGACTACAATGAGCAGTTCTTC,CASSFERDYNEQFF
16,-,TRBJ2-3,TRBV9,-,TGTGCCAGCAGCCCTGGGGCCGGGCTTAAAACAGATACGCAGTATTTT,CASSPGAGLKTDTQYF
15,-,TRBJ2-1,TRBV3-1/TRBV3-2,TRBD1,TGTGCCAGCAGCCAAGACGGGACAGGGTTCCGTGAGCAGTTCTTC,CASSQDGTGFREQFF
15,-,TRBJ1-1,TRBV30,TRBD1,TGTGCCTGGAGTGTACTCCCCGGACAGGTGACTGAAGCTTTCTTT,CAWSVLPGQVTEAFF
18,-,TRBJ2-1,TRBV3-1/TRBV3-2,-,TGTGCCAGCAGTCCAGACTCCCCTGGAGAGACTCCCTACAATGAGCAGTTCTTC,CASSPDSPGETPYNEQFF
15,-,TRBJ1-2,TRBV4-3,-,TGCGCCAGCAGCGCCCGGGAGGGGCCACACTATGGCTACACCTTC,CASSAREGPHYGYTF
13,-,TRBJ2-7,TRBV29-1,-,TGCAGCGTTGAAAGGCAGGGGCCCTACGAGCAGTACTTC,CSVERQGPYEQYF
15,-,TRBJ1-2,TRBV15,-,TGTGCCACCAGCAGAGATTTCGTAGGGGAACGTGGCTACACCTTC,CATSRDFVGERGYTF
12,-,TRBJ2-3,TRBV6-5,-,TGTGCCACAGGGCGAAGCACAGATACGCAGTATTTT,CATGRSTDTQYF
15,-,TRBJ2-7,TRBV6-5,TRBD1,TGTGCCAGCAGTTACTTGGGACAGGCAACCTACGAGCAGTACTTC,CASSYLGQATYEQYF